The clone carrying this TCR beta chain was seen many times. The sample comes from a study of T-cell reconstitution after alpha-beta-depleted transplantation in children. V was clipped by 1 base and J by 3 bases; unmatched bases: 6. From germline, CDR1 is MGHRA and CDR2 YSYEKL. CDR3 size: 16 residues. Preparing the TCRbeta library involved the use of unique molecular identifiers. TCRdb independently ran MiXCR on the PCR reads; one entry per CDR3 protein. The table records a few hundred thousand distinct CDR3 sequences, 13% of them present only once. This TCR came from a human donor who donated a stem cell graft to a child with Fanconi anemia. The J gene is TRBJ2-1, the V gene TRBV4-1; 7 positions agree with TRBD2. Sequences were derived from PBMCs, sampled from the stem cell graft. The DNA for the CDR3 is TGCGCCAGCAGCCAAGTAGCGGGCAACGACTACAATGAGCAGTTCTTC. Residues: CASSQVAGNDYNEQFF.